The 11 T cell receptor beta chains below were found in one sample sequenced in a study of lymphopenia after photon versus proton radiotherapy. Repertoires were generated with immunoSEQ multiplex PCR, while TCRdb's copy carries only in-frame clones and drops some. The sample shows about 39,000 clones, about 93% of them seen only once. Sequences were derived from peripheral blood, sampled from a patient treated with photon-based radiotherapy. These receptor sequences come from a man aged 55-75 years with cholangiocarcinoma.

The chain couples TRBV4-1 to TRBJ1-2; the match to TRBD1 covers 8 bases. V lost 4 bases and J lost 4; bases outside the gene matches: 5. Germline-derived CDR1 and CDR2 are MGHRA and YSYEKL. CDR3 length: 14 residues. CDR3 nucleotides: TGCGCCAGCAGCCCATTTACAGGGGGCTATGGCTACACCTTC. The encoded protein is CASSPFTGGYGYTF.

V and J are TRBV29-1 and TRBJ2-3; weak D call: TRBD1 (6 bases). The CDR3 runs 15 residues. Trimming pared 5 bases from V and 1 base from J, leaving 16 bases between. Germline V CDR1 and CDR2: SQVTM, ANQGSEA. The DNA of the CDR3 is TGCAGCGTTACGCCTACAGGGAGTGGCACAGATACGCAGTATTTT. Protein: CSVTPTGSGTDTQYF.

The CDR3 DNA follows: TGTGCCAGCAGTTTATTCCGACAGAATGAAAAACTGTTTTTT. Protein: CASSLFRQNEKLFF. The chain links TRBV28 to TRBJ1-4, with D perhaps TRBD1 (5 bases). This CDR3 is 14 amino acids long. Trimming took off 1 base at V and 5 bases at J, with 8 bases between the two ends. Germline CDR1 and CDR2: MDHEN and SYDVKM.

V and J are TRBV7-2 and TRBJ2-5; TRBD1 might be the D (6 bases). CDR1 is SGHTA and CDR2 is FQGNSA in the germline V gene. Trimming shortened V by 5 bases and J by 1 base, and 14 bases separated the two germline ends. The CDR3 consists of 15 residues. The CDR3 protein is CASSPRGYPQETQYF. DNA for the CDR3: TGTGCCAGCAGCCCTAGGGGGTACCCCCAAGAGACCCAGTACTTC.

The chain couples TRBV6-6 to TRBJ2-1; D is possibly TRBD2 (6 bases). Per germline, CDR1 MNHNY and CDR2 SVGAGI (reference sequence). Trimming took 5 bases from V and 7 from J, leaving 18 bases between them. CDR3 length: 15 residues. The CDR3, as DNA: TGTGCCAGCAGTACAAAGGGAGTAGCGGAGAATGAGCAGTTCTTC. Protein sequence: CASSTKGVAENEQFF.

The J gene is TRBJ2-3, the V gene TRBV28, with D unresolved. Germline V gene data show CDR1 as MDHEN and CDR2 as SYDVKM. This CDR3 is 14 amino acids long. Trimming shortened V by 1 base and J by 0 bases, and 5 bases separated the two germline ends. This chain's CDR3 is CASSLSRSTDTQYF. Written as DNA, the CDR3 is TGTGCCAGCAGTTTATCTCGAAGCACAGATACGCAGTATTTT.

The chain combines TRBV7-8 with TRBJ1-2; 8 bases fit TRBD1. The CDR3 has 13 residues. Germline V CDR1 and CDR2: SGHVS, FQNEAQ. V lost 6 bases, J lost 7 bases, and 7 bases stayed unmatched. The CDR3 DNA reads TGTGCCAGCAGGGGTACAGGGGGGACTGGCTACACCTTC. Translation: CASRGTGGTGYTF. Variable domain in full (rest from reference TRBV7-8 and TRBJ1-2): GAGVSQSPRYKVAKRGQDVALRCDPISGHVSLFWYQQALGQGPEFLTYFQNEAQLDKSGLPSDRFFAERPEGSVSTLKIQRTQQEDSAVYLCASRGTGGTGYTFGSGTRLTVV.

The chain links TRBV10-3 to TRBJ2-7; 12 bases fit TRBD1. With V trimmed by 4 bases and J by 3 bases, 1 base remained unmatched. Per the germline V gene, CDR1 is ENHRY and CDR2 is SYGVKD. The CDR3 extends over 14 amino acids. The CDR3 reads CAISGDRGHYEQYF. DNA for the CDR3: TGTGCCATCAGTGGGGACAGGGGGCACTACGAGCAGTACTTC.

CDR3 nucleotide sequence: TGTGCCAGCAGCCCCTCAGGGGGGCCTTACAATGAGCAGTTCTTC. Protein product: CASSPSGGPYNEQFF. The rearrangement uses TRBV7-3 and TRBJ2-1; tentatively, D is TRBD1 (7 bases). The germline gives CDR1 SGHTA, CDR2 FQGTGA. V was clipped by 5 bases and J by 4 bases, with 15 bases between them. The CDR3 contains 15 residues.

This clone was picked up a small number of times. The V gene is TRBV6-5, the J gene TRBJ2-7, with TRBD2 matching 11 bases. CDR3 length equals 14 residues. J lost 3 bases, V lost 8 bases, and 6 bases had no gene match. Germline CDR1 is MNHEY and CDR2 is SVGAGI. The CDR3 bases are TGTGCCAGCTCCTCCGGGACTAGCGGCTACGAGCAGTACTTC. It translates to CASSSGTSGYEQYF.

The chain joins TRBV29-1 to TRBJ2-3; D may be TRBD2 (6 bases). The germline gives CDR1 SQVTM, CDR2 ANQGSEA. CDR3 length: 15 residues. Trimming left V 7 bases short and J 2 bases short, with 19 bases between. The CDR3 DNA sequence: TGCAGCGAAACCCCTACAGCGGGCCTCACAGATACGCAGTATTTT. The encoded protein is CSETPTAGLTDTQYF.